This T cell receptor beta chain is drawn from a study of T cell responses to AZD1222 COVID-19 vaccine. Study observations and caveats: Donor demographics were predominantly white British with a female majority; clonal diversity may be underestimated.

Germline loops: CDR1 ENHRY, CDR2 SYGVKD. CDR3 length: 16 residues. Deletions cut 0 bases from V and 5 bases from J, with 13 bases between. About this clone itself: The antigen is not known.

The repertoire was sequenced with immunoSEQ multiplex PCR; TCRdb's copy has only in-frame clones and lacks some. The sample shows about 75,000 clones, about 91% of them seen only once. The source of this sequence is an adult who received the MenACWY meningococcal vaccine as a control. J is TRBJ1-4 and V is TRBV10-3; D is ambiguous. Material: peripheral blood, obtained 28 days after the second dose of the MenACWY control vaccine. The CDR3 reads CAISESRRDENEKLFF. In DNA, the CDR3 is TGTGCCATCAGTGAGTCACGCAGAGACGAGAATGAAAAACTGTTTTTT.